The 13 T cell receptor beta chains below all came from one sample that was sequenced in a study of blood T cell repertoires in COVID-19. Measured with immunoSEQ multiplex PCR; TCRdb has only the in-frame clones, and not every one. The table lists about 150,000 clones, about 90% of them singletons. The sample taken for sequencing was peripheral blood. Every receptor here comes from a man in his sixties with active or convalescent COVID-19.

This chain connects TRBV4-3 to TRBJ2-3; 7 positions agree with TRBD2. Germline-derived CDR1 and CDR2 are LGHNA and YSLEER. J was trimmed by 6 bases and V by 4 bases; bases with no gene match: 7. The CDR3 is 14 residues long. CDR3 region: CASSLGGGSDTQYF. In DNA form, the CDR3 reads TGCGCCAGCAGCCTGGGGGGAGGGTCGGATACGCAGTATTTT.

The chain combines TRBV2 with TRBJ1-3; maybe TRBD1 (6 bases). This CDR3 has 15 residues. CDR1 and CDR2 from the germline V gene are SNHLY and FYNNEI. The ends were cut back, 6 bases at V and 4 bases at J, with 16 bases in the middle. The CDR3 sequence: CASSGVGARGNTIYF. DNA for the CDR3: TGTGCCAGCAGCGGGGTGGGGGCACGAGGAAACACCATATATTTT.

Remarks on this clone: The germline gene is not matched at one end of the junction; a read error may be the cause. V and J are TRBV5-1 and TRBJ2-7; 14 nucleotides match TRBD2. The germline V gene has CDR1 SGHRS and CDR2 YFSETQ. CDR3 length equals 14 residues. CDR3 amino acids: CASSSGLAGERISF. The CDR3 DNA follows: TGCGCCAGCAGCTCGGGACTAGCGGGAGAGCGGATCTCGTTC.

This chain joins TRBV15 and TRBJ1-5; 9 bases agree with TRBD1. Germline V lookup: CDR1 LNHNV, CDR2 YYDKDF (reference sequence). Trimming cost V 3 bases and J 8 bases; bases outside gene matches: 8. CDR3 length: 15 residues. The CDR3 region is CATSSNRGRGEPQHF. The CDR3 DNA is TGTGCCACCAGCAGTAACAGGGGGCGCGGGGAGCCCCAGCATTTT.

The chain employs TRBV5-5 and TRBJ2-5; TRBD2 matches 7 bases. The CDR3 sequence is 11 residues long. Germline values: CDR1 SGHKS, CDR2 YYEKEE (reference sequence). With V trimmed by 2 bases and J by 14 bases, 6 bases remained unmatched. DNA for the CDR3: TGTGCCAGCAGCTTAGGACTAGTGGTATACTTC. This gives the protein CASSLGLVVYF.

The chain employs TRBV6-6 and TRBJ2-7; weak D call: TRBD1 (6 bases). This CDR3 contains 13 residues. CDR1 and CDR2 (germline): MNHNY, SVGAGI (reference sequence). With 4 bases removed from V and 3 bases from J, the gap between germline ends came to 10 bases. CDR3 coding DNA: TGTGCCAGCAGTTGGCAGGGGAACTACGAGCAGTACTTC. Amino acids: CASSWQGNYEQYF.

The genes are TRBV5-1 and TRBJ2-2, with D uncertain. The CDR3 extends over 16 amino acids. Trimming left V 4 bases short and J 0 bases short, with 13 bases between. The V gene's germline CDR1 is SGHRS and CDR2 YFSETQ. CDR3 loop: CASSPISVTNTGELFF. The CDR3 bases are TGCGCCAGCAGCCCTATATCGGTTACGAACACCGGGGAGCTGTTTTTT.

The chain links TRBV5-4 to TRBJ1-2; D is unresolved. In germline, CDR1 is SGHNT, CDR2 YYREEE (reference sequence). V shed 0 bases and J shed 7 bases, with 10 bases lying between them. The CDR3 runs to 13 residues. The CDR3 coding sequence is TGTGCCAGCAGCTTGGGAGGCGCATTTGGCTACACCTTC. It is translated as CASSLGGAFGYTF.

This rearrangement joins TRBV6-2 or TRBV6-3 to TRBJ2-5, with D perhaps TRBD1 (7 bases). Trimming took off 5 bases at V and 4 bases at J, with 17 bases between the two ends. The V gene's germline CDR1 is MNHEY and CDR2 SVGEGT. The CDR3 covers 15 residues. CDR3 amino acids: CASSHPPRGVETQYF. The CDR3 DNA is TGTGCCAGCAGTCACCCCCCCAGGGGGGTAGAGACCCAGTACTTC.

The chain joins TRBV28 to TRBJ1-2; D is ambiguous. Germline CDR1 and CDR2: MDHEN and SYDVKM. The CDR3 is 15 amino acids. The germline V and J ends were trimmed by 7 bases and 0 bases, with 15 bases remaining between them. The CDR3 region is CASNRQALANYGYTF. In DNA, the CDR3 is TGTGCCAGCAACCGACAAGCTTTAGCTAACTATGGCTACACCTTC.

This clone showed up just once. This chain connects TRBV12-3 or TRBV12-4 to TRBJ2-5; no firm D call. V dropped 5 bases and J dropped 4 bases, with 2 bases sitting between them. The CDR3 contains 10 residues. CDR3 region: CASSRETQYF. DNA for the CDR3: TGTGCCAGCAGTCGAGAGACCCAGTACTTC.

The chain is built from TRBV4-1 and TRBJ2-5; D unclear. The CDR3 runs 14 residues. Germline V gives CDR1 MGHRA, CDR2 YSYEKL. The germline V and J ends were trimmed by 0 bases and 7 bases, with 12 bases remaining between them. This chain's CDR3 is CASSQEPYFGTQYF. Written as DNA, the CDR3 is TGCGCCAGCAGCCAAGAGCCCTACTTTGGGACCCAGTACTTC.

The chain couples TRBV30 to TRBJ1-3; no reliable D call. The CDR3 totals 14 residues. Trimming cost V 3 bases and J 4 bases, with 13 bases left between them. Germline CDR1 is GTSNPN and CDR2 is SVGIG (reference sequence). CDR3 coding DNA: TGTGCCTGGAGGATACGAGGGCAAGGAAACACCATATATTTT. Translated: CAWRIRGQGNTIYF.